The clone carrying this T cell receptor (beta chain) was recorded a few times. Its target is not known. The library was made from cDNA and included unique molecular identifiers. MiXCR, run by TCRdb on the PCR reads, gives a single entry per CDR3 protein. The table shows about 430,000 distinct CDR3 sequences, with more than 30% occurring only once. This record comes from a study of post-analysis software for immune sequencing data. Whole-study context: There were relapsing-remitting, secondary progressive and progressive-relapsing multiple sclerosis among the disease courses included. Study conclusions and caveats: Among five TRBV segments more frequent in patients than controls were TRBV5-6, TRBV5-1 and TRBV20-1. Those with multiple sclerosis, the patient group, showed significantly lower normalized Chao1 diversity than controls.

The germline gives CDR1 SGHTA, CDR2 FQGNSA. The ends were cut back, 5 bases at V and 2 bases at J, with 9 bases in the middle. The CDR3 extends over 14 amino acids. The gene calls are TRBV7-2 and TRBJ1-4; tentatively, D is TRBD1 (6 bases). Sequencing was performed on blood. This TCR was recovered from a girl between 2 and 10 years old with multiple sclerosis. CDR3 sequence reads: CASSPDRTNEKLFF. Written as DNA, the CDR3 is TGTGCCAGCAGCCCCGACAGGACTAATGAAAAACTGTTTTTT.